This TCR beta chain was sequenced for a study of blood T cell repertoires in COVID-19. Study at large: COVID-19 samples from acute and convalescent phases originated in the United States, Italy and Spain. T cells, B-cell-depleted T cells, or PBMCs supplied cDNA or gDNA.

This CDR3 spans 15 amino acids. Germline CDR1 SGHAT, CDR2 FQNNGV. The V gene end was trimmed by 0 bases and the J gene end by 7 bases; junction bases not matched to a gene: 4. Original processing notes: Reference gene primer amplification yielded estimated nucleated cell counts. Libraries were prepared by immunoSEQ multiplex PCR; TCRdb keeps only in-frame clonotypes and omits some of them. V, J and clone size were drawn from that table, and D and trimming were deduced from the DNA. The sample yields 5,500 to 6,500 clones, around nine tenths seen once. This sequence originates from a human donor in a cohort sampled during active COVID-19. V and J are TRBV11-2 and TRBJ2-3; 10 bases are shared with TRBD2. Sequencing input: peripheral blood. CDR3 residues: CASSLDLAGVNTQYF. As DNA, the CDR3 is TGTGCCAGCAGCTTAGACCTAGCGGGAGTAAATACGCAGTATTTT.